This TCR beta chain stems from a study of tumor-infiltrating lymphocytes in primary liver carcinoma. The overall study: Stage T1-T3 N0M0 tumors measured about 4.2 to 11 cm at most. General observations from the study: Tumors carried a top-250-clone fraction significantly exceeding that of blood (p = 0.039). No more than about 8-24% of top clones could be seen in all five tumor regions. Tumor region pairs overlapped more than did tumor-adjacent and tumor-blood pairs.

Concerning this clonotype: Its antigen is not identified.

Germline CDR1 and CDR2: SGHAT and FQNNGV. V dropped 1 base and J dropped 7 bases, with 17 bases sitting between them. The CDR3 spans 15 residues. Bulk tissue was left unsorted, and RNA and DNA were co-extracted from about 21-30 mg of it. Production of TCR beta cDNA used approximately 0.55 ug total RNA together with a constant-region primer. Slightly modified ARM-PCR with three nested multiplex PCR rounds yielded TCR beta libraries. It was with TRBV1-TRBV30 forward primers and a C-beta reverse primer that the first two PCR rounds were run, at approximately 10 cycles each. TCRdb re-derived calls from the multiplex PCR reads in MiXCR, one entry per CDR3 protein. The sample records under 90,000 distinct CDR3 sequences, roughly 72% being singletons.

The sample was liver tumor tissue from sampling region 1. Subset described: tumor region T1, superior pole. This rearrangement joins TRBV11-2 to TRBJ2-7, with D tentatively TRBD2 (5 bases). This TCR came from a man in his forties with primary liver carcinoma and hepatitis B virus infection. CDR3 residues: CASSLAEEHKYEQYF. In nucleotides, the CDR3 is TGTGCCAGCAGCTTAGCGGAGGAACATAAGTATGAGCAGTACTTC.